This is a list of T cell receptor beta chains from one sample in a study of blood T cell repertoires in COVID-19. The table came from immunoSEQ multiplex PCR; TCRdb's copy has only in-frame clones and leaves some out. The sample includes 25,000 to 30,000 clones, around four fifths of them seen just once. The sequenced sample consisted of peripheral blood. The receptor source for this set is a man aged 70-80 years with acute or convalescent COVID-19. Both conserved end residues are part of each CDR3. Each record gives: J gene, V gene, D gene, clone size, CDR3 protein, CDR3 DNA. A D gene is named only where the DNA matches it firmly. Expanded clones are given a class, and other clones once, few, many or no size at all.

TRBJ1-1 | TRBV5-5 | TRBD1 | NA | CASSYSGGNTEAFF | TGTGCCAGCAGTTATTCAGGGGGCAACACTGAAGCTTTCTTT
TRBJ2-2 | TRBV27 | NA | NA | CASSLTSNTGELFF | TGTGCCAGCAGTTTAACGAGTAACACCGGGGAGCTGTTTTTT
TRBJ2-3 | TRBV5-4 | TRBD2 | NA | CASSLGLAGIDTQYF | TGTGCCAGCAGCTTGGGACTAGCGGGGATAGATACGCAGTATTTT
TRBJ2-1 | TRBV5-8 | TRBD2 | NA | CASSLASGSSLGQFF | TGTGCCAGCAGCTTGGCTAGCGGATCCTCCTTAGGGCAGTTCTTC
TRBJ1-2 | TRBV6-5 | TRBD1 | NA | CASTIDRARGYTF | TGTGCCAGCACCATTGACAGGGCTCGTGGCTACACCTTC
TRBJ2-5 | TRBV5-4 | TRBD2 | NA | CASSTSGKRETQYF | TGTGCCAGCAGCACTAGCGGGAAGCGCGAGACCCAGTACTTC
TRBJ2-1 | TRBV5-1 | NA | NA | CASSFQTYNEQFF | TGCGCCAGCAGCTTCCAGACCTACAATGAGCAGTTCTTC
TRBJ2-3 | TRBV7-3 | TRBD1 | NA | CASGTGQGSDTQYF | TGTGCCAGCGGGACAGGACAGGGGTCAGATACGCAGTATTTT
TRBJ2-1 | TRBV5-4 | TRBD1 | few | CASSLETGYNEQFF | TGTGCCAGCAGCTTGGAGACAGGGTACAATGAGCAGTTCTTC
TRBJ2-3 | TRBV7-3 | TRBD2 | NA | CASSPGLAGGTDTQYF | TGTGCCAGCAGCCCAGGACTAGCGGGAGGGACAGATACGCAGTATTTT
TRBJ2-1 | TRBV5-1 | TRBD1 | NA | CASKGQGMNEQFF | TGCGCCAGCAAAGGACAGGGCATGAATGAGCAGTTCTTC
TRBJ1-1 | TRBV6-2/TRBV6-3 | TRBD1 | NA | CASSYSQGATEAFF | TGTGCCAGCAGTTACTCACAGGGGGCTACTGAAGCTTTCTTT
TRBJ1-2 | TRBV2 | NA | NA | CASKKGVDYGYTF | TGTGCCAGCAAGAAGGGGGTTGACTATGGCTACACCTTC
TRBJ2-1 | TRBV3-1/TRBV3-2 | NA | once | CASSQVNIGAFPHEQFF | TGTGCCAGCAGCCAAGTTAATATTGGAGCGTTCCCCCATGAGCAGTTCTTC
TRBJ2-1 | TRBV7-2 | TRBD2 | NA | CASSLAMTSTTNEQFF | TGTGCCAGCAGCTTAGCAATGACTAGCACGACCAATGAGCAGTTCTTC
TRBJ1-4 | TRBV28 | NA | few | CASSPDTSSGEKLFF | TGTGCCAGCAGCCCGGACACTTCGAGCGGGGAAAAACTGTTTTTT
TRBJ1-4 | TRBV4-3 | TRBD1 | once | CASSQNRGKLFF | TGCGCCAGCAGCCAAAACAGGGGAAAACTGTTTTTT
TRBJ1-1 | TRBV2 | NA | NA | CASEILAYPSAFF | TGTGCCAGCGAGATTCTTGCTTACCCCTCAGCTTTCTTT
TRBJ1-5 | TRBV3-1/TRBV3-2 | NA | once | CASSRGRGQPQHF | TGTGCCAGCAGCCGAGGCCGCGGTCAGCCCCAGCATTTT
TRBJ2-3 | TRBV21-1 | NA | once | CASSNLLHDSTDTQYF | TGTGCCAGCAGCAATTTGTTACACGATTCCACAGATACGCAGTATTTT
TRBJ2-3 | TRBV25-1 | TRBD2 | few | CASRAGGPDTQYF | TGTGCCAGCCGGGCGGGAGGCCCAGATACGCAGTATTTT
TRBJ2-7 | TRBV27 | TRBD1 | NA | CASSSQGASSYEQYF | TGTGCCAGCAGTTCCCAGGGGGCCTCCTCCTACGAGCAGTACTTC
TRBJ1-5 | TRBV2 | TRBD1 | NA | CATSPTGDQPQHF | TGTGCCACCTCGCCGACAGGGGACCAGCCCCAGCATTTT
TRBJ2-1 | TRBV12-2 | NA | NA | CASRSPPEGASGGEQFF | TGTGCAAGTCGCTCCCCCCCGGAGGGAGCCTCTGGGGGTGAGCAGTTCTTC
TRBJ2-5 | TRBV2 | NA | NA | CASSGWGVETQYF | TGTGCCAGCAGTGGATGGGGGGTGGAGACCCAGTACTTC
TRBJ2-2 | TRBV9 | NA | few | CASSVGVANTGELFF | TGTGCCAGCAGCGTAGGAGTAGCGAACACCGGGGAGCTGTTTTTT
TRBJ2-1 | TRBV18 | TRBD2 | NA | CASSPQAAGGSYNEQFF | TGTGCCAGCTCACCCCAGGCAGCGGGGGGGTCCTACAATGAGCAGTTCTTC
TRBJ2-5 | TRBV4-2 | NA | NA | CASSQVMAGETQYF | TGTGCCAGCAGCCAAGTAATGGCGGGAGAGACCCAGTACTTC
TRBJ1-5 | TRBV28 | TRBD1 | NA | CASSFLTGWVNQPQHF | TGTGCCAGCAGTTTTCTGACAGGGTGGGTCAATCAGCCCCAGCATTTT
TRBJ2-2 | TRBV5-1 | NA | NA | CASSLAGNTGELFF | TGCGCCAGCAGCCTCGCAGGGAACACCGGGGAGCTGTTTTTT
TRBJ2-1 | TRBV28 | NA | NA | CASRGGSYNEQFF | TGTGCCAGCAGGGGAGGCAGCTACAATGAGCAGTTCTTC
TRBJ2-5 | TRBV19 | NA | NA | CASSAWAGINQETQYF | TGTGCCAGTAGTGCCTGGGCAGGGATCAATCAAGAGACCCAGTACTTC
TRBJ2-2 | TRBV5-5 | NA | once | CASSRTGDFTGELFF | TGTGCCAGCAGCCGAACAGGGGACTTCACCGGGGAGCTGTTTTTT
TRBJ2-7 | TRBV2 | TRBD1 | NA | CASSEARGRIYEQYF | TGTGCCAGCAGTGAAGCCAGGGGGCGTATCTACGAGCAGTACTTC
TRBJ2-3 | TRBV21-1 | NA | NA | CASSKYRVPPPFTDTQYF | TGTGCCAGCAGCAAATACCGGGTCCCACCCCCTTTCACAGATACGCAGTATTTT
TRBJ1-2 | TRBV24-1 | NA | NA | CATSDRKTDLNGYTF | TGTGCCACCAGTGATCGGAAGACAGATTTGAATGGCTACACCTTC
TRBJ2-7 | TRBV7-2 | NA | NA | CASSLSYEQYF | TGTGCCAGCAGCCTTTCCTACGAGCAGTACTTC
TRBJ2-7 | TRBV7-6 | NA | few | CASSSYRAYEQYF | TGTGCCAGCAGCTCCTACCGGGCCTACGAGCAGTACTTC
TRBJ1-5 | TRBV28 | NA | few | CASSLGGRAQQPQHF | TGTGCCAGCAGTTTGGGGGGGAGGGCTCAACAGCCCCAGCATTTT
TRBJ1-2 | TRBV6-5 | NA | once | CASSSLTGTYGYTF | TGTGCCAGCAGTTCCCTGACAGGAACCTATGGCTACACCTTC
TRBJ2-7 | TRBV28 | TRBD1 | NA | CASSLDQQGGYEQYF | TGTGCCAGCAGTTTGGACCAACAGGGGGGATACGAGCAGTACTTC
TRBJ1-5 | TRBV7-8 | NA | NA | CASSLARSNQPQHF | TGTGCCAGCAGCTTAGCGCGTAGCAATCAGCCCCAGCATTTT
TRBJ2-7 | TRBV6-5 | NA | NA | CASSIQDGYEQYF | TGTGCCAGCAGTATACAGGACGGCTACGAGCAGTACTTC
TRBJ2-6 | TRBV6-2/TRBV6-3 | NA | NA | CASGSHSASGANVLTF | TGTGCCAGCGGTTCCCACAGTGCCTCTGGGGCCAACGTCCTGACTTTC
TRBJ1-2 | TRBV28 | TRBD1 | NA | CASTLTGYYGYTF | TGTGCCAGCACCCTGACAGGGTACTATGGCTACACCTTC